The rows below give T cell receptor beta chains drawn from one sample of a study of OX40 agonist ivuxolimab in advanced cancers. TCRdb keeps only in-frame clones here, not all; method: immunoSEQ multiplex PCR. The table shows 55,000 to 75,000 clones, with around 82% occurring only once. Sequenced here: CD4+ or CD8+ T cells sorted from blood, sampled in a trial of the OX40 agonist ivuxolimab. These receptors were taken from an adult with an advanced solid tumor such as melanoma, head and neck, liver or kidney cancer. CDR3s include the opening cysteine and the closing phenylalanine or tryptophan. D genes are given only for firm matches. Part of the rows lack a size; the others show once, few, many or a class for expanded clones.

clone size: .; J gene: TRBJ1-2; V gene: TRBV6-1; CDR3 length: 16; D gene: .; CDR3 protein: CASSALSGSSFYGYTF; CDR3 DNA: TGTGCCAGCAGTGCCCTCTCCGGGAGCTCTTTCTATGGCTACACCTTC
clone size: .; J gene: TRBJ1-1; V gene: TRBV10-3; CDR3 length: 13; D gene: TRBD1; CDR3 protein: CAIYRGSGTEAFF; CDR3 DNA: TGTGCCATCTACAGGGGGTCGGGGACTGAAGCTTTCTTT
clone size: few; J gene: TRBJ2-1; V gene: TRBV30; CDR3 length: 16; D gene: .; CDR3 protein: CAWSATGLSSYNEQFF; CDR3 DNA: TGTGCCTGGAGTGCCACGGGACTGAGCTCCTACAATGAGCAGTTCTTC
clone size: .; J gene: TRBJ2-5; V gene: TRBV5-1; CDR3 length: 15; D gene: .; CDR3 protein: CASSRGGAGQETQYF; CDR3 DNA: TGCGCCAGCAGCCGGGGTGGGGCAGGCCAAGAGACCCAGTACTTC
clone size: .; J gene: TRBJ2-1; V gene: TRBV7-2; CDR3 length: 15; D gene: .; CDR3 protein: CASSARDTSYNEQFF; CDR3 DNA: TGTGCCAGCAGCGCCCGGGACACATCCTACAATGAGCAGTTCTTC
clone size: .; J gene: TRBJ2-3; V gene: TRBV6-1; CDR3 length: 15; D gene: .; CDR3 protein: CASSDPGSPTDTQYF; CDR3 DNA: TGTGCCAGCAGTGACCCAGGGTCCCCCACAGATACGCAGTATTTT
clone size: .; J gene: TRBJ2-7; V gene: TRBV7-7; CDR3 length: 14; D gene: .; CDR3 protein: CASSLTDSSYEQYF; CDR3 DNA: TGTGCTAGCAGCTTGACGGACAGTTCCTACGAGCAGTACTTC
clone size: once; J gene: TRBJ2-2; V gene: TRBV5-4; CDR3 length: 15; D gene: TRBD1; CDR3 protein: CASSPGQSNTGELFF; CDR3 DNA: TGTGCCAGCAGCCCGGGACAGTCGAACACCGGGGAGCTGTTTTTT
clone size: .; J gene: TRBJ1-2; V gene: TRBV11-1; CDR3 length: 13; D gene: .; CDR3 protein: CASSLSGFYGYTF; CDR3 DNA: TGTGCCAGCAGCTTAAGTGGGTTCTATGGCTACACCTTC
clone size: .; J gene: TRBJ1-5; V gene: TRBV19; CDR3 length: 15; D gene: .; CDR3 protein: CASSIEMAGNQPQHF; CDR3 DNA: TGTGCCAGTAGTATAGAAATGGCAGGCAATCAGCCCCAGCATTTT
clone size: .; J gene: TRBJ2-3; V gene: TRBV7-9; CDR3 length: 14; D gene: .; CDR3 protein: CASSLGGPADTQYF; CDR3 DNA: TGTGCCAGCAGCTTAGGAGGGCCGGCAGATACGCAGTATTTT
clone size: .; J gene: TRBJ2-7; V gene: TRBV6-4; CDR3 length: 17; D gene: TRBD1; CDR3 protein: CASIGIGDRDRGYEQYF; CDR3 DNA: TGTGCCAGCATAGGGATCGGGGACAGGGATAGGGGTTACGAGCAGTACTTC
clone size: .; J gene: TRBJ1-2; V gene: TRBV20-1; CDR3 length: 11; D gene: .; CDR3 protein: CSARDPPLHTF; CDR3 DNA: TGCAGTGCTAGAGATCCCCCCCTGCACACCTTC
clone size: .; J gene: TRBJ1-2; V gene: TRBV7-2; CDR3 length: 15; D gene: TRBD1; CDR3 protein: CASSISWDSDYGYTF; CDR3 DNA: TGTGCCAGCAGCATTAGCTGGGACAGTGACTATGGCTACACCTTC
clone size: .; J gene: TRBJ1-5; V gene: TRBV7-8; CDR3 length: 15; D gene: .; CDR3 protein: CASSLAGTDNQPQHF; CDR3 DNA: TGTGCCAGCAGCTTAGCCGGGACGGATAATCAGCCCCAGCATTTT
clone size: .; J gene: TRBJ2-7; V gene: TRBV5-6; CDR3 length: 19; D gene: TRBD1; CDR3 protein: CASSGLGQTTPRRTYEQYF; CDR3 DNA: TGTGCCAGCAGCGGACTGGGACAGACTACCCCCCGAAGGACCTACGAGCAGTACTTC
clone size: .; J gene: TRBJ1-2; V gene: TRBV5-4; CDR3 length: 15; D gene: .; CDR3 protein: CASSTDSHQTTGYTF; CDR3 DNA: TGTGCCAGCAGCACGGACAGCCACCAGACGACTGGCTACACCTTC
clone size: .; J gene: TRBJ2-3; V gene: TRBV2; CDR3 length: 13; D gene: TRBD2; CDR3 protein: CASWSGGLDTQYF; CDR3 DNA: TGTGCCAGCTGGAGCGGGGGTCTAGATACGCAGTATTTT
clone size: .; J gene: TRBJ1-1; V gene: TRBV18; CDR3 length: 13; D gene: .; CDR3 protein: CASSPLEWTEAFF; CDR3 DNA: TGTGCCAGCTCACCCTTAGAGTGGACTGAAGCTTTCTTT
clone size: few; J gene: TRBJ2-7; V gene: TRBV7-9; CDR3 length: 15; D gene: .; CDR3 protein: CASSLDLAGDYEQYF; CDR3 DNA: TGTGCCAGCAGCTTAGATCTAGCAGGCGACTACGAGCAGTACTTC
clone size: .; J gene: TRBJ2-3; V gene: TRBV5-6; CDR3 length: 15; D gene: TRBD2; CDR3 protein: CASSFAGGTTDTQYF; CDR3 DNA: TGTGCCAGCAGCTTTGCGGGGGGGACCACAGATACGCAGTATTTT
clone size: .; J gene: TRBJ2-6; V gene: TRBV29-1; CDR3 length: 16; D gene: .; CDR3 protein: CSVGQGGLSGANVLTF; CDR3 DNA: TGCAGCGTTGGTCAGGGGGGGCTCTCTGGGGCCAACGTCCTGACTTTC
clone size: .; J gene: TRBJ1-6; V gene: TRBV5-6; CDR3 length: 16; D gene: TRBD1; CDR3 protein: CASSARQGARGSPLHF; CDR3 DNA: TGTGCCAGCAGCGCCCGACAGGGGGCGCGGGGTTCACCCCTCCACTTT
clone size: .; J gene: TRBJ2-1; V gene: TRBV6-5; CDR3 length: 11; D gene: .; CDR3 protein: CASSYWDEQFF; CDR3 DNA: TGTGCCAGCAGTTACTGGGATGAGCAGTTCTTC
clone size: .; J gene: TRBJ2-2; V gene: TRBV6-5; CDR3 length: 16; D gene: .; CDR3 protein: CASSYSYHSNTGELFF; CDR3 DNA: TGTGCCAGCAGTTACTCGTATCATTCGAACACCGGGGAGCTGTTTTTT
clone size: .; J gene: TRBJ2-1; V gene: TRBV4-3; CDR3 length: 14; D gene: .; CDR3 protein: CASSQDSGTNEQFF; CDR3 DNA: TGCGCCAGCAGCCAAGACTCAGGTACCAATGAGCAGTTCTTC
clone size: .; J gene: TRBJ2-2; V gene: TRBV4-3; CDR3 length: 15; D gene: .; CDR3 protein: CASSQRQAGSGELFF; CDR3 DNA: TGCGCCAGCAGCCAGAGACAAGCGGGTTCCGGGGAGCTGTTTTTT
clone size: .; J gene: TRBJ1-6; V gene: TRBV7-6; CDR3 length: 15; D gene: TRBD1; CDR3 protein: CASSNGQGSNSPLHF; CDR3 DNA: TGTGCCAGCAGCAACGGACAGGGATCTAATTCACCCCTCCACTTT
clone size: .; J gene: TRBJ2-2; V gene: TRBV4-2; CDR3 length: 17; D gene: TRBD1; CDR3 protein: CASSQEGQVVITGELFF; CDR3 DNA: TGTGCCAGCAGCCAAGAGGGACAGGTGGTTATCACCGGGGAGCTGTTTTTT
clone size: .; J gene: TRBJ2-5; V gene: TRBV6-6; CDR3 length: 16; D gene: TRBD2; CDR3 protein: CASRPGLAGGKETQYF; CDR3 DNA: TGTGCCAGCAGGCCCGGACTAGCGGGGGGGAAAGAGACCCAGTACTTC
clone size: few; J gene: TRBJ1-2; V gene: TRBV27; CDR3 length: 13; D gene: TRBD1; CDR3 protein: CASSSGQGFGYTF; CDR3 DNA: TGTGCCAGCAGCTCTGGACAGGGGTTCGGCTACACCTTC
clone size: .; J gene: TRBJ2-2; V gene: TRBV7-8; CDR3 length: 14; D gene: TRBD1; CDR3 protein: CASRGTVNTGELFF; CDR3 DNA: TGTGCCAGCAGAGGGACAGTCAACACCGGGGAGCTGTTTTTT
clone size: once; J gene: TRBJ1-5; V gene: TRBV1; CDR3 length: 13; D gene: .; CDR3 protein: CTGRQGGHQPQHF; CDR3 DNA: TGCACCGGGCGACAGGGGGGCCACCAGCCCCAGCATTTT
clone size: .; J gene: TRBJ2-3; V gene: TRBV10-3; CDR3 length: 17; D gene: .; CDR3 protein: CAISDPGRGTSTDTQYF; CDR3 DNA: TGTGCCATCAGTGATCCGGGCAGGGGCACTAGCACAGATACGCAGTATTTT
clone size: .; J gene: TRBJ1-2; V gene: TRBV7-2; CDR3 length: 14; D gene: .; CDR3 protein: CASSPSRGNYGYTF; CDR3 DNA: TGTGCCAGCAGCCCCTCCCGGGGTAACTATGGCTACACCTTC
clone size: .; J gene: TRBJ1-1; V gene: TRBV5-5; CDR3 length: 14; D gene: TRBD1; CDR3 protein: CASTRSGGITEAFF; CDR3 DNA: TGTGCCAGCACCAGATCAGGGGGCATCACTGAAGCTTTCTTT
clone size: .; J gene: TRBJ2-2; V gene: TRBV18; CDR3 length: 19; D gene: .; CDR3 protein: CASSPRFGGGSSNTGELFF; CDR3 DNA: TGTGCCAGCTCACCACGATTCGGCGGGGGCTCTTCGAACACCGGGGAGCTGTTTTTT
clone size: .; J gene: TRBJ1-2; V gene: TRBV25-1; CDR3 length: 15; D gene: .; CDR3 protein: CASTLTSRISGGYTF; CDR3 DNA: TGTGCCAGCACCCTGACCTCCCGGATCTCGGGTGGCTACACCTTC
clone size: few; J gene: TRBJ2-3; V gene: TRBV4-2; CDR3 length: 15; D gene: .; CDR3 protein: CASSQERGPRDTQYF; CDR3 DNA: TGTGCCAGCAGCCAAGAACGGGGGCCGCGGGATACGCAGTATTTT
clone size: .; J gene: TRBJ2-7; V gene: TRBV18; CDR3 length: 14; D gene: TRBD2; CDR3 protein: CASSPGLAGGEQYF; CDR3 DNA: TGTGCCAGCTCACCGGGACTAGCGGGGGGCGAGCAGTACTTC
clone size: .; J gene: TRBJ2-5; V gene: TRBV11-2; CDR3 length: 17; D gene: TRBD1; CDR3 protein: CASSYRSGQGMIETQYF; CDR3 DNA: TGTGCCAGCAGCTACAGGTCGGGACAGGGTATGATAGAGACCCAGTACTTC
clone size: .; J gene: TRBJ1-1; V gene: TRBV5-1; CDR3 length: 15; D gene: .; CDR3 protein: CASSLDGSLNTEAFF; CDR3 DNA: TGCGCCAGCAGCTTGGATGGCAGTTTGAACACTGAAGCTTTCTTT
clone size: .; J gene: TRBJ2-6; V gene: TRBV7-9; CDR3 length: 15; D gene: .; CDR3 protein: CASSLQGTGANVLTF; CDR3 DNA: TGTGCCAGCAGCTTACAAGGGACTGGGGCCAACGTCCTGACTTTC
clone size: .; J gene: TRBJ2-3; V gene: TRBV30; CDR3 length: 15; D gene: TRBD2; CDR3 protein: CAWGLAGGSTDTQYF; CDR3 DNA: TGTGCCTGGGGACTAGCGGGGGGAAGCACAGATACGCAGTATTTT
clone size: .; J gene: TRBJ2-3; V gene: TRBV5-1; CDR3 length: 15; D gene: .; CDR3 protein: CASSPRGFSTDTQYF; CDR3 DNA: TGCGCCAGCAGCCCTCGGGGGTTTAGCACAGATACGCAGTATTTT
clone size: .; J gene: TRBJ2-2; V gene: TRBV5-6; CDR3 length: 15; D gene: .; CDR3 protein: CASSSRQRNTGELFF; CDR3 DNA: TGTGCCAGCAGCTCCCGACAGCGCAACACCGGGGAGCTGTTTTTT
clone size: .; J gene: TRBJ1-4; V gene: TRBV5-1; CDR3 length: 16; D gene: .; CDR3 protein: CASSQGWGTDNEKLFF; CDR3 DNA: TGCGCCAGCAGCCAAGGGTGGGGCACAGATAATGAAAAACTGTTTTTT
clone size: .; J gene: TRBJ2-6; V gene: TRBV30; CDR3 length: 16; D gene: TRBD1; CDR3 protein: CAWSARQGNGANVLTF; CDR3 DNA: TGTGCCTGGAGTGCACGACAGGGGAATGGGGCCAACGTCCTGACTTTC
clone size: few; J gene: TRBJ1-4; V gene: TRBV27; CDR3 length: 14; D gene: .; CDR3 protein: CASSDRPNNEKLFF; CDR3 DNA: TGTGCCAGCAGTGACAGGCCGAATAATGAAAAACTGTTTTTT
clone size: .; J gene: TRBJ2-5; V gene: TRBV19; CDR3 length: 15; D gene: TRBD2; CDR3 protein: CASSKSGGVRETQYF; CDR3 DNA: TGTGCCAGTAGCAAAAGCGGGGGGGTTAGAGAGACCCAGTACTTC
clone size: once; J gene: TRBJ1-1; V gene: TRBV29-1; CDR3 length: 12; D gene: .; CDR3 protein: CSVAFGNHKAFF; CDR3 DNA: TGCAGCGTTGCTTTCGGAAATCATAAAGCTTTCTTT
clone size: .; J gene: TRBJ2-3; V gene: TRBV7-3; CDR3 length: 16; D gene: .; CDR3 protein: CASSFLPGASTDTQYF; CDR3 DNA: TGTGCCAGCAGCTTTCTGCCGGGGGCTAGCACAGATACGCAGTATTTT
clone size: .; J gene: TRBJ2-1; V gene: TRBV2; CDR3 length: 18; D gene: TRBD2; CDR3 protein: CASSATSGGLSSYNEQFF; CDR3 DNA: TGTGCCAGCAGTGCGACTAGCGGGGGGCTGAGCTCCTACAATGAGCAGTTCTTC
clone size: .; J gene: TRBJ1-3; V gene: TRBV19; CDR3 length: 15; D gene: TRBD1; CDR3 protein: CASSAAGQGRNTIYF; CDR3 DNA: TGTGCCAGTAGTGCCGCGGGACAGGGAAGAAACACCATATATTTT
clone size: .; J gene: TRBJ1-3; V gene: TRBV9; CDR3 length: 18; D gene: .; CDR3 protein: CASSVGGVVLGLGNTIYF; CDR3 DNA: TGTGCCAGCAGCGTAGGCGGGGTGGTTTTAGGGCTTGGAAACACCATATATTTT
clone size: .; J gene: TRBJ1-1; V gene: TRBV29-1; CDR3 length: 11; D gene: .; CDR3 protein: CSGWGVTEAFF; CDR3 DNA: TGCAGCGGTTGGGGGGTGACTGAAGCTTTCTTT